This T cell receptor beta chain was captured in a study of regulatory T cells in long-lasting Graves disease. General observations from the study: There was favoring of TRBV28, TRBJ1-2 and TRBJ2-5 in persistent disease.

Time point described: newly diagnosed GD, antithyroid drugs for less than 3 months. The TCR library was prepared using RNA isolated from PBMCs. It was American Thyroid Association guidelines that determined Graves' disease diagnosis. The patients were drawn from one endocrinology department in Xi'an, China. EDTA tubes were used for drawing 8 to 9 milliliters of peripheral blood. This clonotype appeared many times. The antigen remains unidentified. This CDR3 comprises 14 residues. Germline CDR1 and CDR2: MDHEN and SYDVKM. Trimming cost V 5 bases and J 1 base; bases outside gene matches: 2. Through Arm-PCR of CDR3 regions and iRepertoire HTBI primers, TCR beta libraries were built. One entry per CDR3 protein, called by TCRdb with MiXCR from the multiplex PCR reads. The sample has about 320,000 distinct CDR3 sequences; over 15% are singletons.

The chain uses TRBV28 and TRBJ2-5, with 9 bases aligning to TRBD1. This clonotype originated in a female donor with Graves disease. The specimen comprised peripheral blood mononuclear cells (PBMCs), sampled at new diagnosis, from a patient treated with antithyroid drugs. For the CDR3, the DNA is TGTGCCAGCAGTCCGACAGGGGGCCAAGAGACCCAGTACTTC. Residues: CASSPTGGQETQYF. Drawing the rest from reference TRBV28 and TRBJ2-5, the complete variable domain is DVKVTQSSRYLVKRTGEKVFLECVQDMDHENMFWYRQDPGLGLRLIYFSYDVKMKEKGDIPEGYSVSREKKERFSLILESASTNQTSMYLCASSPTGGQETQYFGPGTRLLVL.